This T cell receptor (beta chain) was sequenced for a study of shared clonotypes between healthy human individuals. Clones were read by immunoSEQ multiplex PCR, and TCRdb kept only the in-frame ones, dropping some. The data hold roughly 2,500,000 clones, with roughly 93% observed a single time. The TCR originated in a man between 18 and 29 years old in good health. Some clones in this sample may be carry-over from other donors' samples. Sample: naive CD4+ T cells from PBMCs. Specified subset: CD45RA+ positively selected.

The DNA for the CDR3 is TGTGCCAGCAGTACTCCCGCGGCAGGGGGCCTAACCGGGGAGCTGTTTTTT. It translates to CASSTPAAGGLTGELFF. The chain carries TRBV5-5 and TRBJ2-2, with 8 bases that match TRBD1. This CDR3 has 17 residues. Germline V CDR1 and CDR2: SGHKS, YYEKEE (reference sequence). V shed 5 bases, J shed 5 bases, and the junction held 14 bases outside the gene matches.